The present entry profiles one TCR beta chain with its context. The antigen remains unidentified. Possible read error: a much larger clone is one base away. Lacking the conserved final phenylalanine or tryptophan, this CDR3 likely reflects a read error. TCRbeta library preparation incorporated unique molecular identifiers. TCRdb ran MiXCR on the PCR reads and lists one entry per CDR3 protein. The data hold about 300,000 distinct CDR3 sequences, with almost 8% observed a single time. This sample is drawn from a study of T-cell reconstitution after alpha-beta-depleted transplantation in children. Germline V gives CDR1 SQVTM, CDR2 ANQGSEA. This CDR3 is built from 13 residues. Trimming removed 5 bases at V and 4 bases at J, with 12 bases between. Study outcomes and limitations: One year post-transplant, T-cell counts and diversity were largely derived from T cells produced anew. After transplant, at about two months, alpha-beta T cells were reportedly derived from several hundred expanded graft clones. Several patients had high TCRbeta diversity at day 60; it came from surviving recipient T cells and thymic progenitors.

The receptor was derived from a female patient aged 2-10 years who had a stem cell transplant for Fanconi anemia, so the T cells may come from the graft donor. The J gene is TRBJ1-5, the V gene TRBV29-1; tentatively, D is TRBD1 (5 bases). Source: peripheral blood, taken 360 days after TCRalphabeta/CD19-depleted stem cell transplant. The CDR3 nucleotides read TGCAGCGTTAACCGACAGAAGAATCAGCCCCAGCATATT. Its translation is CSVNRQKNQPQHI.